The entry that follows covers one TCR beta chain sequence. As yet, its antigen is unknown. The germline CDR1 and CDR2 sequences are SNHLY and FYNNEI. The CDR3 runs to 14 residues. The ends were cut back, 7 bases at V and 1 base at J, with 14 bases in the middle. These data belong to a study of neoadjuvant anti-PD-1 for oral cavity cancer. Study-wide background: Before surgery, most patients got three to four biweekly 3 mg/kg nivolumab doses. Non-progressing patients received a fourth nivolumab dose near day 43, then surgery on days 50-56. Points from the study as a whole: Non-responders to neoadjuvant nivolumab had significantly more clonal PBMC T cells than responders.

Blood cells were analyzed directly, without culture or expansion. Sequenced by immunoSEQ multiplex PCR; TCRdb stores in-frame clones only, minus some. This table holds roughly 16,000 clones, under 70% found once. The chain joins TRBV2 to TRBJ2-7, with D perhaps matching TRBD1 or TRBD2 (5 bases each). The material sequenced was PBMCs, taken before nivolumab (anti-PD-1) treatment. This receptor was identified in a person aged 40 to 85 with oral cavity squamous cell carcinoma. The CDR3 region has the DNA TGTGCCAGCACCCTGGGGACGATTTCCTACGAGCAGTACTTC. Translated, it gives CASTLGTISYEQYF.